This T cell receptor beta chain came from a study of technical replicates of blood from a few donors. Sequenced by immunoSEQ multiplex PCR; TCRdb stores in-frame clones only, minus some. This sample has some 90,000 clones, with roughly 95% found just once. The sequence was obtained from a human donor in good health. Input material: T cells isolated from PBMCs.

CDR3 sequence reads: CASSAQAGETYEQYF. In DNA, the CDR3 is TGTGCCAGCAGCGCCCAAGCGGGAGAGACCTACGAGCAGTACTTC. This chain links TRBV9 with TRBJ2-7; TRBD2 matches at 8 bases. The CDR3 is 15 residues long. Germline CDR1 is SGDLS and CDR2 is YYNGEE. V gave up 3 bases and J gave up 2 bases; unmatched junction bases: 7.